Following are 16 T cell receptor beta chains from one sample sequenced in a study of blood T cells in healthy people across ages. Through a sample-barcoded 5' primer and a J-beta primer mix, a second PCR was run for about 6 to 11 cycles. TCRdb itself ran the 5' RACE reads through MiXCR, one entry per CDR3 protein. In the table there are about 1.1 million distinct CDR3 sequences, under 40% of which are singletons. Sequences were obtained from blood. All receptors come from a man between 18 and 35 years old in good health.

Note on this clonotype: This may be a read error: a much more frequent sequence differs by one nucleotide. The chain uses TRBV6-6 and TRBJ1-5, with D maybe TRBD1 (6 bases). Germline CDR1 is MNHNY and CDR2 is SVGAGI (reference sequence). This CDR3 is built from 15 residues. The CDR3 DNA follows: TGTGCCGGCAGTTACTCGAAGGGGGGGGATCAGCCCCAGCATTTT. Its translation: CAGSYSKGGDQPQHF.

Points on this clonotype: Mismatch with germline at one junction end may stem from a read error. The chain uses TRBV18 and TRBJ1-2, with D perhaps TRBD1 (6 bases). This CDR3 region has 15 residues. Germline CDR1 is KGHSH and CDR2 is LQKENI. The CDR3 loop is CASPPLMDRGYGYTF. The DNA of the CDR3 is TGTGCCAGCCCACCGCTAATGGACAGAGGCTATGGCTACACCTTC.

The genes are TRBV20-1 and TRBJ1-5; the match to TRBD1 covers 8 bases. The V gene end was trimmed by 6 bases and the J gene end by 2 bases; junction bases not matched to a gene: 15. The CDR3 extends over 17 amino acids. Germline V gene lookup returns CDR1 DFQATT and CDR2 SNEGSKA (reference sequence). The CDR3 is CSAPRTGTIHGNQPQHF. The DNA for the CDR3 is TGCAGTGCCCCCCGGACAGGGACCATTCATGGCAATCAGCCCCAGCATTTT.

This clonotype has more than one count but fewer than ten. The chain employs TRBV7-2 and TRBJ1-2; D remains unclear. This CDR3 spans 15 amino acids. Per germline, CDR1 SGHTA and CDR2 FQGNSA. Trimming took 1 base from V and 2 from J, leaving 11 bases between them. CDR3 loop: CASSLDPFRNYGYTF. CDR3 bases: TGTGCCAGCAGCTTAGACCCCTTCAGGAACTATGGCTACACCTTC.

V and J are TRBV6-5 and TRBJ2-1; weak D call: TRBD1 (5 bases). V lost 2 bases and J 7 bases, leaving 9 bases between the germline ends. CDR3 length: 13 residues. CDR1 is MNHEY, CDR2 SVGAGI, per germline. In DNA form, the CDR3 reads TGTGCCAGCAGTTACGGCAGGGATAATGAGCAGTTCTTC. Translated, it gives CASSYGRDNEQFF.

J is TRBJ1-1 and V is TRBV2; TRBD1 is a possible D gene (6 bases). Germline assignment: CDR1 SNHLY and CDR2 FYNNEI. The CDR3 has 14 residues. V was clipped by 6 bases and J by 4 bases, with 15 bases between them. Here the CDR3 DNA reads TGTGCCAGCAGGGATCGGGTGGGGGCCACTGAAGCTTTCTTT. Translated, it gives CASRDRVGATEAFF.

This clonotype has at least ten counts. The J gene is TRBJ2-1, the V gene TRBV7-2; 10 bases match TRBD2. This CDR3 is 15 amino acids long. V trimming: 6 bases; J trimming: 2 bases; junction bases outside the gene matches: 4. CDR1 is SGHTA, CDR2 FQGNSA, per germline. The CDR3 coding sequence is TGTGCCAGCAGGGTTAGCGGGGGGCCCTACAATGAGCAGTTCTTC. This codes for CASRVSGGPYNEQFF.

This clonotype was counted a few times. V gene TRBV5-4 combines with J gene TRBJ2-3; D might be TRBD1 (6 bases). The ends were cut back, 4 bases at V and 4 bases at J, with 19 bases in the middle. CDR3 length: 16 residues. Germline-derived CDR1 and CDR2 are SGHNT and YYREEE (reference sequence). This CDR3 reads CASSPDRKISPDTQYF. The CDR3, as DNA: TGTGCCAGCAGCCCTGACAGGAAAATCTCCCCAGATACGCAGTATTTT. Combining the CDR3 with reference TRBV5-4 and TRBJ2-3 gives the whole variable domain ETGVTQSPTHLIKTRGQQVTLRCSSQSGHNTVSWYQQALGQGPQFIFQYYREEENGRGNFPPRFSGLQFPNYSSELNVNALELDDSALYLCASSPDRKISPDTQYFGPGTRLTVL.

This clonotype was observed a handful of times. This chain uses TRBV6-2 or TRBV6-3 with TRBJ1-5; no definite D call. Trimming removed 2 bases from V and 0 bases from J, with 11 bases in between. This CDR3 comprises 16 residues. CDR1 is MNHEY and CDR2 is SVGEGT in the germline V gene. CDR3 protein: CASSYGNSYSNQPQHF. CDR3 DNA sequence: TGTGCCAGCAGTTACGGCAACAGCTATAGCAATCAGCCCCAGCATTTT.

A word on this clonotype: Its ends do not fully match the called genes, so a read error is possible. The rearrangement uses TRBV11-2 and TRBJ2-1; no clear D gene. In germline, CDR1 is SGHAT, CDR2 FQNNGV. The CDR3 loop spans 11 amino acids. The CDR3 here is CAGSRYNEQFF. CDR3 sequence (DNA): TGTGCCGGCAGCCGATACAATGAGCAGTTCTTC. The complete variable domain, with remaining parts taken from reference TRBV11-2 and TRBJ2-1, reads EAGVAQSPRYKIIEKRQSVAFWCNPISGHATLYWYQQILGQGPKLLIQFQNNGVVDDSQLPKDRFSAERLKGVDSTLKIQPAKLEDSAVYLCAGSRYNEQFFGPGTRLTVL.

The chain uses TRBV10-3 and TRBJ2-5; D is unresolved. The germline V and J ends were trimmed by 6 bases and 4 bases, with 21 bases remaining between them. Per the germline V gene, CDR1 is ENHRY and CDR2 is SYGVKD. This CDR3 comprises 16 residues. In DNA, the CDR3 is TGTGCCATCAGCTCGGCCAAAGGACCCTCTGGAGAGACCCAGTACTTC. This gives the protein CAISSAKGPSGETQYF.

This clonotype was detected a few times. CDR3 sequence (DNA): TGTGCCAGCACCGCTCTGGATCAGACCCAGTACTTC. Its protein is CASTALDQTQYF. The V and J genes are TRBV6-5 and TRBJ2-7; D ambiguous. The J call may be wrong; the DNA end is better matched by TRBJ2-5. This CDR3 comprises 12 residues. Germline values: CDR1 MNHEY, CDR2 SVGAGI.

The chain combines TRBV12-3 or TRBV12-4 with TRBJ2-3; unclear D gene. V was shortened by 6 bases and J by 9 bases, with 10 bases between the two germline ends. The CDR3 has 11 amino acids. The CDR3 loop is CASSPSRTQYF. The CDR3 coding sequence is TGTGCCAGCAGCCCATCCCGGACGCAGTATTTT.

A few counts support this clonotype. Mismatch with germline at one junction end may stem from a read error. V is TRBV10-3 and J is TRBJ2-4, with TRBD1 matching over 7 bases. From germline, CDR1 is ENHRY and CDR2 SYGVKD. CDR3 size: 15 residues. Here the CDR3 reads CAIGDLSPGQSLQYF. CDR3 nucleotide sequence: TGTGCCATCGGTGACCTCAGTCCGGGACAGTCCCTCCAGTACTTC.

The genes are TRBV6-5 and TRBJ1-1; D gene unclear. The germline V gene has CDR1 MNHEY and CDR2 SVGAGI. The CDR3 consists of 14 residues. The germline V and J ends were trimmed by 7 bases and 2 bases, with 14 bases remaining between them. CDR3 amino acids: CASKRTSLNTEAFF. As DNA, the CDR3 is TGTGCCAGCAAACGGACCTCTCTTAACACTGAAGCTTTCTTT.

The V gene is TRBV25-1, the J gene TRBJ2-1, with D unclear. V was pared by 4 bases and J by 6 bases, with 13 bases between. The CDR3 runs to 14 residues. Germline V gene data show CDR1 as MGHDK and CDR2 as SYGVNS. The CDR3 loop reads CASSATRVGNEQFF. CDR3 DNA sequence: TGTGCCAGCAGTGCAACACGAGTTGGCAATGAGCAGTTCTTC. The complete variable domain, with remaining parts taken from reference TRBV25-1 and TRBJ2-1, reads EADIYQTPRYLVIGTGKKITLECSQTMGHDKMYWYQQDPGMELHLIHYSYGVNSTEKGDLSSESTVSRIRTEHFPLTLESARPSHTSQYLCASSATRVGNEQFFGPGTRLTVL.